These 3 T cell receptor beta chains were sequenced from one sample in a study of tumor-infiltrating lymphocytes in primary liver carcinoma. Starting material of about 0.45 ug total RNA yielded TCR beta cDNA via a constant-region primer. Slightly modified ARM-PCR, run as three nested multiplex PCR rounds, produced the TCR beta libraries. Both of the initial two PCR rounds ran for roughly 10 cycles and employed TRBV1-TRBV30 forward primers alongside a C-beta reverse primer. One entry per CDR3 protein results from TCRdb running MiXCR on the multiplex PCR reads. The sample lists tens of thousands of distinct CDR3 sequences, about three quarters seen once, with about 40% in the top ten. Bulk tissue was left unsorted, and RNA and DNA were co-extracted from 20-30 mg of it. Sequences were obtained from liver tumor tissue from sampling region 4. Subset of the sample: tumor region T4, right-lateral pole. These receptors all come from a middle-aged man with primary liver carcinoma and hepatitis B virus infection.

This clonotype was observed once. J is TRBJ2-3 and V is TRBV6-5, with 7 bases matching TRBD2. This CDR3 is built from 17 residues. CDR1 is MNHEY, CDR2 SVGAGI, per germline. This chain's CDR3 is CVRHQQDGRKETDTQYF. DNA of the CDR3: TGTGTCAGACACCAACAGGACGGGAGGAAGGAGACAGATACGCAGTATTTT.

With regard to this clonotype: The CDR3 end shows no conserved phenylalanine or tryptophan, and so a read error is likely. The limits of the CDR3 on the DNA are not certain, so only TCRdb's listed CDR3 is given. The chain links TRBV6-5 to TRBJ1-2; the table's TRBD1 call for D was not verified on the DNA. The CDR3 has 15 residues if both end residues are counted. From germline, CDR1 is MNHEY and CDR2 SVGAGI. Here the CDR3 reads CASSPAAGAIYGYII.

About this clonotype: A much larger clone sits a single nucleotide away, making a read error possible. CDR3 loop: CASSLYYRESEAFF. The DNA for the CDR3 is TGTGCCAGCAGCTTGTACTACAGGGAGTCTGAAGCTTTCTTT. V usage is TRBV5-5 and J usage is TRBJ1-1, with D possibly TRBD1 on 6 matching bases. CDR3 length: 14 residues. Germline V lookup: CDR1 SGHKS, CDR2 YYEKEE (reference sequence). The V end was cut by 1 base, the J end by 6 bases, with 13 bases between.